A selection of T cell receptor beta chains follows, all from one sample in a study of CD8+CD57+ T cells in acquired aplastic anemia. TCRdb re-analysed the reads in MiXCR, keeping a single row per CDR3 protein. The sample lists just over 200,000 distinct CDR3 sequences, over 55% occurring once. The material sequenced was sorted CD4+, CD8+, or CD8+CD57+ T cells (not recorded which) from PBMCs. These receptors were obtained from a human donor with aplastic anemia. Both conserved end residues are part of each CDR3. The D gene is left open where the match is weak. Rows may omit the clone size; those that give it use once, few, many or a size class.

.	TRBJ1-1	.	TRBV12-3/TRBV12-4	TGTGCCAGCACAAGTCGATCACACACTGAAGCTTTCTTT	CASTSRSHTEAFF
.	TRBJ2-3	TRBD2	TRBV5-1	TGTGCCAGCAGCTTGGGCGGGGGGAGCACAGATACGCAGTATTTT	CASSLGGGSTDTQYF
.	TRBJ2-7	TRBD2	TRBV24-1	TGTGCCACCAGTGATTTTTCTAGCGGGAGGTACGAGCAGTACTTC	CATSDFSSGRYEQYF
few	TRBJ1-1	.	TRBV12-3/TRBV12-4	TGTGCCAGCAGGTGGACAGTGAACACTGAAGCTTTCTTT	CASRWTVNTEAFF
.	TRBJ2-2	TRBD1	TRBV2	TGTGCCAGCAGCGAGACAGGGTCGAACACCGGGGAGCTGTTTTTT	CASSETGSNTGELFF
.	TRBJ2-7	.	TRBV6-5	TGTGCCAGCAGTCTGGGGTATGCGACCTACGAGCAGTACTTC	CASSLGYATYEQYF
.	TRBJ1-4	.	TRBV10-1	TGCGCCAGCAGTGAGTCTCCCGGGACCTCAACTAATGAAAAACTGTTTTTT	CASSESPGTSTNEKLFF
few	TRBJ1-1	.	TRBV7-8	TGTGCCAGCAGCTTAGTCAGGGACACTGAAGCTTTCTTT	CASSLVRDTEAFF
.	TRBJ1-1	TRBD1	TRBV7-9	TGTGCCAGCAGCTTAGCGCAGGGGGCAGACACTGAAGCTTTCTTT	CASSLAQGADTEAFF
.	TRBJ2-3	.	TRBV7-6	TGTGCCAGCAGCATGACGGCCGATACGCAGTATTTT	CASSMTADTQYF
.	TRBJ1-1	.	TRBV5-1	TGCGCCAGCAGCTTCAACCAGGGACGATTCACTGAAGCTTTCTTT	CASSFNQGRFTEAFF
many	TRBJ2-3	TRBD1	TRBV6-5	TGTGCCAGCAGTGAGACAGGGGGCACAGATACGCAGTATTTT	CASSETGGTDTQYF
.	TRBJ1-6	.	TRBV2	TGTGCCAGTCATGACAGAGTTAATTCACCCCTCCACTTT	CASHDRVNSPLHF
many	TRBJ2-7	.	TRBV12-3/TRBV12-4	TGTGCCAGCAGCCCGGGTCCTTCCTACGAGCAGTACTTC	CASSPGPSYEQYF
medium-sized	TRBJ1-2	.	TRBV18	TGTGCCAGCTCACCCCCGTCGGCCGCCTTCTATGGCTACACCTTC	CASSPPSAAFYGYTF
.	TRBJ1-1	.	TRBV5-1	TGCGCCAGCAGCTTGAGCCAGGGCGGTTTTGCTGAAGCTTTCTTT	CASSLSQGGFAEAFF
.	TRBJ1-5	.	TRBV7-2	TGTGCCAGCAGCTTAGCGTTTGGGCAGCCCCAGCATTTT	CASSLAFGQPQHF
once	TRBJ2-5	.	TRBV20-1	TGCAGTGCTAGTCCGCTTCACAATGAGCAGTACTTC	CSASPLHNEQYF
.	TRBJ2-3	.	TRBV7-6	TGTGCCAGCAGCACCTACACGGACGGCACAGATACGCAGTATTTT	CASSTYTDGTDTQYF
.	TRBJ1-1	TRBD1	TRBV4-1	TGCGCCAGCAGCCAATGGGACAGCGCCAATGAAGCTTTCTTT	CASSQWDSANEAFF
.	TRBJ1-3	.	TRBV9	TGTGCCAGCACAAACAGGGCTGGAAACACCATATATTTT	CASTNRAGNTIYF
.	TRBJ1-2	.	TRBV6-5	TGTGCCAGCAGTTGGACATCCAAGTATGGCTACACCTTC	CASSWTSKYGYTF
.	TRBJ2-5	.	TRBV10-3	TGTGCCATCAGGCCGGACCTACAAGAGACCCAGTACTTC	CAIRPDLQETQYF
.	TRBJ2-5	TRBD2	TRBV4-1	TGCGCCAGCAGCGTGACTAGCGGGAGTACTTTGGGAGAGACCCAGTACTTC	CASSVTSGSTLGETQYF
.	TRBJ1-2	.	TRBV6-5	TGTGCCAGCAGCACGGACAGAAATGGCTACACCTTC	CASSTDRNGYTF
few	TRBJ2-1	.	TRBV20-1	TGCAGTGCCGCCGATTTCTCCTACAATGAGCAGTTCTTC	CSAADFSYNEQFF
.	TRBJ1-1	TRBD1	TRBV19	TGTGCCAGTAGTTCAAAAACAGGGGCTGTTAACACTGAAGCTTTCTTT	CASSSKTGAVNTEAFF
few	TRBJ1-2	TRBD1	TRBV12-3/TRBV12-4	TGTGCCAGCAGCCCAGGGGGCGTCCCCTATGGCTACACCTTC	CASSPGGVPYGYTF
many	TRBJ1-2	.	TRBV6-5	TGTGCCAGCAGTTACGGCGGAGGAGGCTATGGCTACACCTTC	CASSYGGGGYGYTF
.	TRBJ1-4	.	TRBV25-1	TGTGCCAGCAGTGAATCAGACAGATGGAGTGAAAAACTGTTTTTT	CASSESDRWSEKLFF
.	TRBJ2-5	.	TRBV24-1	TGTGCAACCAGTGATCCGCTGAGTAGCGGCGAGACCCAGTACTTC	CATSDPLSSGETQYF
few	TRBJ1-5	.	TRBV7-2	TGTGCCAGCAGCTTACGGGGGGATTATAGCAATCAGCCCCAGCATTTT	CASSLRGDYSNQPQHF
.	TRBJ2-2	TRBD2	TRBV7-6	TGTGCCAGCGTGGTAATAGCGGGATCCGGGGAGCTGTTTTTT	CASVVIAGSGELFF
.	TRBJ2-7	TRBD2	TRBV20-1	TGCAGTGCTAGAGGCGGACTAGCGGGGCCTTCCTACGAGCAGTACTTC	CSARGGLAGPSYEQYF
.	TRBJ2-7	TRBD1	TRBV10-3	TGTGCCATCAGTGGACAGGGGACCCACGAGCAGTACTTC	CAISGQGTHEQYF
.	TRBJ2-5	.	TRBV7-2	TGTGCCAGCAGCTTACGGGGGTTCAGGGACGCGGGGGAGACCCAGTACTTC	CASSLRGFRDAGETQYF
.	TRBJ1-5	.	TRBV19	TGTGCCAGTAGTATGGGACAATACGGCGGCAATCAGCCCCAGCATTTT	CASSMGQYGGNQPQHF
once	TRBJ2-1	.	TRBV20-1	TGCAGTGCTAGATCCCCTACTAGCTACAGCTCCTACAATGAGCAGTTCTTC	CSARSPTSYSSYNEQFF
.	TRBJ2-3	TRBD2	TRBV9	TGTGCCAGCAGCGCCAGGACTAGCGGGGGCCCAGATACGCAGTATTTT	CASSARTSGGPDTQYF
.	TRBJ1-6	.	TRBV5-4	TGTGCCAGCAGCGTGGGACTGTCTAGCTCCTATAATTCACCCCTCCACTTT	CASSVGLSSSYNSPLHF
.	TRBJ2-1	.	TRBV20-1	TGCAGTGCGGAACAGTACAATGAGCAGTTCTTC	CSAEQYNEQFF
few	TRBJ1-6	TRBD1	TRBV9	TGTGCCAGCGCGACAGGGGATCGGTCACCCCTCCACTTT	CASATGDRSPLHF
.	TRBJ1-5	TRBD1	TRBV19	TGTGCCAGTAGGGAGAACAGGGGGGAGAGCAATCAGCCCCAGCATTTT	CASRENRGESNQPQHF
.	TRBJ1-1	.	TRBV4-1	TGTGCCAGCAGCCAAGATACCGGGACTGAAGCTTTCTTT	CASSQDTGTEAFF
.	TRBJ2-7	TRBD1	TRBV20-1	TGCAGTGCCTGGGGACAGGCCACCTACGAGCAGTACTTC	CSAWGQATYEQYF
once	TRBJ2-1	TRBD2	TRBV25-1	TGTGCCAGCAGTGCGCCTAGCGGGGGGCGCTACCCCAGCTCCTACAATGAGCAGTTCTTC	CASSAPSGGRYPSSYNEQFF
once	TRBJ2-6	.	TRBV19	TGTGCCAGTACCACTGGGCACCTCTCTGGGGCCAACGTCCTGACTTTC	CASTTGHLSGANVLTF
.	TRBJ1-2	TRBD1	TRBV29-1	TGCAGCGTTGTTGCAGGGGGCAAATACTATGGCTACACCTTC	CSVVAGGKYYGYTF
.	TRBJ2-7	.	TRBV20-1	TGCAGTGCTAGGAGGGGGGACTACGAGCAGTACTTC	CSARRGDYEQYF
.	TRBJ1-3	.	TRBV7-8	TGTGCCAGCAGCTTAGGGACGGTCCTCCATGGAAACACCATATATTTT	CASSLGTVLHGNTIYF
.	TRBJ2-1	TRBD1	TRBV2	TGTGCCAGCACTGGACAGGGGGTCTACAATGAGCAGTTCTTC	CASTGQGVYNEQFF
once	TRBJ1-1	TRBD1	TRBV19	TGTGCCAGCAGCCAAGAGACAGGGGAAGCTTTCTTT	CASSQETGEAFF
.	TRBJ1-1	.	TRBV2	TGTGCCAGCAGCGCGGTAGTGAACACTGAAGCTTTCTTT	CASSAVVNTEAFF
.	TRBJ2-5	.	TRBV19	TGTGCCAGTAGTATTGGTGCAGGTGTAAGTAGGACCCAGTACTTC	CASSIGAGVSRTQYF
few	TRBJ1-2	TRBD1	TRBV29-1	TGCAGCGCTACAGGGGGAGGTGGGCCTAACTATGGCTACACCTTC	CSATGGGGPNYGYTF
.	TRBJ1-1	.	TRBV7-9	TGTGCCAGCAGCTTAGATGGGTGGGGGGGGACTGAAGCTTTCTTT	CASSLDGWGGTEAFF
many	TRBJ2-4	.	TRBV7-9	TGTGCCAGCAGCTCCGGGACACCAGCCAAAAACATTCAGTACTTC	CASSSGTPAKNIQYF
.	TRBJ2-7	TRBD1	TRBV15	TGTGCCACCAGCAGAAGAGGGACAGTTTCCTACGAGCAGTACTTC	CATSRRGTVSYEQYF
many	TRBJ1-2	.	TRBV6-1	TGTGCCAGCAGTGATTCAGGGTTCTATGGCTACACCTTC	CASSDSGFYGYTF
.	TRBJ2-1	TRBD1	TRBV5-1	TGTGCCAGCAGCCCGGGACAGGGGGTCTTCAATGAGCAGTTCTTC	CASSPGQGVFNEQFF